Below, one T cell receptor (beta chain) is given with its context. The data stem from a study of regulatory T cells in long-lasting Graves disease. Study as a whole: Graves' patients, diagnosed recently, had received antithyroid drugs under 3 months.

The CDR3 loop spans 14 amino acids. With 4 bases removed from V and 5 bases from J, the gap between germline ends came to 12 bases. Germline V gives CDR1 SNHLY, CDR2 FYNNEI. Investigators prepared the TCR beta libraries by applying iRepertoire HTBI primers and Arm-PCR of CDR3 regions. TCRdb ran MiXCR on the multiplex PCR reads and lists one entry per CDR3 protein. Among 350,000 to 550,000 distinct CDR3 sequences listed, 14% to 15% were seen once. Time point in this sample: newly diagnosed GD, antithyroid drugs for less than 3 months. RNA isolated from PBMCs was used to make the TCR library. The same data also went into a second study, on T cells in Graves' hyperthyroidism and ophthalmopathy. That paper adds: Clonotypes that were expanded in thyroid above 0.001 mostly appeared in blood too.

The sequencing used peripheral blood mononuclear cells (PBMCs), collected at new diagnosis, from a patient treated with antithyroid drugs. The V call is TRBV2, the J call TRBJ2-4; perhaps TRBD1 as D (6 bases). The source of this sequence is a woman in her 30s with Graves disease. This CDR3 is CASSGRAGENIQYF. Written as DNA, the CDR3 is TGTGCCAGCAGTGGAAGGGCAGGGGAAAACATTCAGTACTTC.